This TCR beta chain stems from a study of spatial heterogeneity in lung cancer. Study at large: Alpha-chain sequences were detected in numbers that were consistently lower than beta-chain sequences. Across the raw uncorrected reads, a unique TCR and UMI combination was observed, on average, more than ten times.

Via MiXCR, TCRdb re-called the 5' RACE reads, giving one row per CDR3 protein. Of tens of thousands of distinct CDR3 sequences in the sample, approximately 7% were seen once. Between the trimmed V and J ends, which lost 6 bases and 4 bases, there was a span of 10 bases. CDR1 is MDHEN and CDR2 is SYDVKM in the germline V gene. The CDR3 loop spans 12 amino acids. This clonotype was detected many times. Time point reported: sample taken at primary tumor resection. Extraction of whole RNA from tumor, nontumor lung or frozen PBMC preceded unsorted sequencing. More than 70 TRACERx patients with early, untreated non-small cell lung cancer donated samples.

The genes are TRBV28 and TRBJ2-7; D unclear. This specimen was PBMCs, taken at surgery. The sequence was obtained from a female donor with early-stage non-small cell lung cancer. In nucleotides, the CDR3 is TGTGCCAGCAGCCCTCGGGCTTACGAGCAGTACTTC. Translating gives CASSPRAYEQYF.